The sample holds one count of the clone carrying this T cell receptor beta chain. Peripheral blood CD8+ and CD4+ T cells were profiled by TCR beta sequencing. The record originates from a study of CD8 T cells in Susac syndrome. RNA amounts of roughly 0.45 to 1 ug underwent reverse transcription with random hexamers. An immunoSEQ multiplex PCR generated amplified TCR beta CDR3 products spanning 54 Vbeta and 13 Jbeta. Each CDR3 protein is one row after TCRdb ran MiXCR on the immunoSEQ multiplex PCR reads. The sample comprises about 180,000 distinct CDR3 sequences, approximately 95% of which are singletons, and 0.15% to 0.2% rests with the top ten. Trimming cost V 2 bases and J 3 bases; bases outside gene matches: 5. Germline CDR1 DFQATT, CDR2 SNEGSKA (reference sequence). This CDR3 spans 15 amino acids.

The V gene is TRBV20-1, the J gene TRBJ2-3, with 10 positions matching TRBD2. The TCR comes from a human donor with multiple sclerosis. The specimen sequenced was CD8+ T cells from PBMCs. In DNA, the CDR3 is TGCAGTGCTAGAAGAGCGGGGGGGCTTACAGATACGCAGTATTTT. It translates to CSARRAGGLTDTQYF.